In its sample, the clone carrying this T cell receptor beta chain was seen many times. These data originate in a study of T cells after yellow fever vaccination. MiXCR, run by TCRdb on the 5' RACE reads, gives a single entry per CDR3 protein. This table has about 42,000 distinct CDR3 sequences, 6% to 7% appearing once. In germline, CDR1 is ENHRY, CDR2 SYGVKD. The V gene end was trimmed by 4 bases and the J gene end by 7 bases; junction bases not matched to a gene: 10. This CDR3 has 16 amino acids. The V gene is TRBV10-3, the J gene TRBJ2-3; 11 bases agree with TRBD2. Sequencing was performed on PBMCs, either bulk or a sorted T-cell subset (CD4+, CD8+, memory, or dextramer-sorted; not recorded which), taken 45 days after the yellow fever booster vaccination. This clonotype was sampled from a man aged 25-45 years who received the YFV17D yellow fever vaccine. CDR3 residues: CAISGALAGAMYTQYF. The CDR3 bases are TGTGCCATCAGTGGCGCACTAGCGGGAGCTATGTATACGCAGTATTTT.